This T cell receptor (beta chain) was sequenced during a study of radiotherapy plus CTLA-4 blockade in lung cancer (dated by TCRdb to between 2018 and 2020). Describing the broader study: Among the enrolled patients, about 19% had an objective response, and about 31% reached disease control.

The study evaluated CTLA-4 blockade (ipilimumab) given together with focal radiation therapy in patients who had chemo-refractory metastatic non-small-cell lung cancer. Receptor libraries were prepared by the immunoSEQ multiplex PCR assay. This immuneACCESS table, as held by TCRdb, lists in-frame sequences with V and J called but not all clones. Of the missing ones, under half trace to an unresolved V gene in checked studies; the others have no known cause. Across this sample there are about 88,000 clones, with less than 80% seen only once. Around an eighth of the sample is taken by the ten largest. For this clone: No cognate antigen has been identified for it. Base qualities are not provided; no much larger clone lies one nucleotide away.

General conclusions and limits of the study: The strongest predictors of response, as reported, were early dynamic changes in blood T cell clones along with a rise in serum interferon-beta after radiation. TCR clones derived from tumors expanded in peripheral blood after treatment with radiotherapy and ipilimumab.

Counted from cysteine to phenylalanine, this CDR3 has 13 amino acids. Of all the DNA, just the CDR3 is kept, 39 bases in frame from base 1. For CDR1 and CDR2, the germline V gene lists MNHEY and SVGAGI. Here V drops 8 bases and J drops 3 bases, and the junction holds 4 bases not matched to any gene. The sample consisted of peripheral blood, taken from a patient treated with radiotherapy plus ipilimumab. The chain employs TRBV6-5 and TRBJ2-7, and 10 junction bases match TRBD2. The receptor comes from a human donor with non-small cell lung cancer that progressed on radiotherapy plus ipilimumab. The CDR3 reads CASSTSGYYEQYF. The DNA is as follows: TGTGCCAGCTCGACTAGCGGGTACTACGAGCAGTACTTC.